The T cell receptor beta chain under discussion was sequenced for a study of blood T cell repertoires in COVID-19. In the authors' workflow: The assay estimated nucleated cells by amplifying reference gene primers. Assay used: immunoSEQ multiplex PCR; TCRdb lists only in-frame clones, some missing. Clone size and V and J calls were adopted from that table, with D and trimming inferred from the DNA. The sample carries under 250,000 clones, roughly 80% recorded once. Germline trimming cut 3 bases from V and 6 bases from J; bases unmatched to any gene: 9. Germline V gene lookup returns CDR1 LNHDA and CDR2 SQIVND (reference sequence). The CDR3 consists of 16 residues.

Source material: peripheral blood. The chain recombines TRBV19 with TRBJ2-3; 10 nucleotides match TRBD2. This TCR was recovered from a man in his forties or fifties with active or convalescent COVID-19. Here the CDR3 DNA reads TGTGCCAGTAGTATGGAGCGGGGGGGTTCAACGGATACGCAGTATTTT. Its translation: CASSMERGGSTDTQYF.